These 24 T cell receptor beta chains came from one sample sequenced in a study of T cells in localized non-small cell lung cancer. Only in-frame clones appear in the TCRdb table, and some are missing; sequencing was by immunoSEQ multiplex PCR. The repertoire holds about 53,000 clones, with 80% to 85% as singletons. The sample in question was peripheral blood mononuclear cells, obtained before any cancer treatment. These TCRs come from a man aged 35 to 69 with stage III lung adenocarcinoma.

The chain carries TRBV5-6 and TRBJ1-4, with 9 bases that match TRBD1. V shed 2 bases and J 5 bases; nucleotides not matched to a gene: 4. Germline V CDR1 and CDR2: SGHDT, YYEEEE. There are 15 residues in the CDR3. CDR3 loop: CASSFTGQGNEKLFF. As DNA, the CDR3 is TGTGCCAGCAGCTTCACAGGACAGGGGAATGAAAAACTGTTTTTT.

V gene TRBV6-1 combines with J gene TRBJ1-2; unclear D gene. The CDR3 consists of 12 residues. With 6 bases removed from V and 2 bases from J, the gap between germline ends came to 7 bases. Germline V gene data show CDR1 as MNHNS and CDR2 as SASEGT. The CDR3: CASRHTNYGYTF. The CDR3 coding sequence is TGTGCCAGCAGGCACACGAACTATGGCTACACCTTC.

The sample holds one count of this clone. The chain has TRBV10-1 and TRBJ1-1, with D unresolved. There are 13 residues in the CDR3. Looked up from germline, CDR1 is WNHNN and CDR2 is SYGVQD (reference sequence). Trimming removed 0 bases at V and 6 bases at J, with 8 bases between. The CDR3 nucleotides read TGCGCCAGCAGTGAGTCGATCGGCGCTGAAGCTTTCTTT. It encodes CASSESIGAEAFF.

This clone was observed a handful of times. The chain couples TRBV5-5 to TRBJ1-1, with a tentative D call TRBD1 (6 bases). The germline CDR1 and CDR2 sequences are SGHKS and YYEKEE (reference sequence). V was shortened by 2 bases and J by 5 bases, with 13 bases between the two germline ends. There are 14 residues in the CDR3. CDR3 nucleotide sequence: TGTGCCAGCAGCTTTCAGGGACAAGGGACTGAAGCTTTCTTT. Protein sequence: CASSFQGQGTEAFF.

The chain recombines TRBV4-1 with TRBJ2-6; possible D gene TRBD2, 6 bases. This CDR3 region has 17 residues. Germline V gene sequence: CDR1 MGHRA, CDR2 YSYEKL. V shed 1 base and J shed 0 bases, with 10 bases lying between them. The CDR3 loop is CASSQGGLTSGANVLTF. The CDR3 DNA follows: TGCGCCAGCAGCCAAGGGGGACTTACCTCTGGGGCCAACGTCCTGACTTTC.

The genes are TRBV9 and TRBJ1-3; D is uncertain. The V end lost 3 bases, the J end lost 4 bases, and 11 bases lay between the germline ends. This CDR3 spans 14 amino acids. Germline assignment: CDR1 SGDLS and CDR2 YYNGEE. The chain's CDR3 is CASSAPHLGNTIYF. DNA for the CDR3: TGTGCCAGCAGCGCACCCCACCTAGGAAACACCATATATTTT.

J is TRBJ2-2 and V is TRBV10-3; D gene uncertain. V was trimmed by 2 bases and J by 9 bases, leaving 10 bases between them. Germline V gene sequence: CDR1 ENHRY, CDR2 SYGVKD. The CDR3 spans 13 residues. CDR3 nucleotides: TGTGCCATCAGTGAGACCCTCCCCAGGGAGCTGTTTTTT. Its protein is CAISETLPRELFF.

This clone appeared once. The V and J genes are TRBV18 and TRBJ1-4; maybe TRBD1 (6 bases). Trimming took off 2 bases at V and 3 bases at J, with 13 bases between the two ends. The CDR3 has 16 residues. CDR1 and CDR2 (germline): KGHSH, LQKENI. CDR3 amino acids: CASSPRGIVANEKLFF. Written as DNA, the CDR3 is TGTGCCAGCTCACCAAGGGGGATAGTAGCTAATGAAAAACTGTTTTTT.

The V and J genes are TRBV7-2 and TRBJ2-7; D ambiguous. Germline-derived CDR1 and CDR2 are SGHTA and FQGNSA. The CDR3 sequence is 11 residues long. V lost 5 bases and J 2 bases, leaving 4 bases between the germline ends. The CDR3 reads CASSGTYEQYF. The DNA of the CDR3 is TGTGCCAGCAGCGGGACCTACGAGCAGTACTTC.

This chain connects TRBV28 to TRBJ1-1; D remains ambiguous. Germline values: CDR1 MDHEN, CDR2 SYDVKM. The CDR3 extends over 14 amino acids. Trimming stripped 2 bases from V and 1 base from J, with 8 bases between. The CDR3 bases are TGTGCCAGCAGTTTAGGCACAGCGAACACTGAAGCTTTCTTT. This sequence encodes CASSLGTANTEAFF.

The rearrangement joins TRBV11-2 to TRBJ2-3; TRBD2 aligns across 8 bases. The CDR3 is made up of 17 amino acids. After removal of 3 bases from V and 1 base from J, the junction contained 9 bases not matched to a gene. Germline CDR1 and CDR2: SGHAT and FQNNGV. CDR3 sequence reads: CASSLELAARGTDTQYF. CDR3 DNA: TGTGCCAGCAGCTTGGAACTAGCGGCTAGGGGCACAGATACGCAGTATTTT.

This clone was seen a few times. The V and J genes are TRBV18 and TRBJ1-1; no definite D call. The germline V and J ends were trimmed by 5 bases and 3 bases, with 7 bases remaining between them. Per the germline V gene, CDR1 is KGHSH and CDR2 is LQKENI. This CDR3 comprises 12 residues. The CDR3 reads CASSSADTEAFF. CDR3 DNA sequence: TGTGCCAGCTCATCAGCCGACACTGAAGCTTTCTTT.

The chain recombines TRBV9 with TRBJ1-2; 7 bases match TRBD1. Germline V lookup: CDR1 SGDLS, CDR2 YYNGEE. V lost 0 bases and J lost 8; bases outside the gene matches: 16. This CDR3 contains 17 residues. CDR3 nucleotides: TGTGCCAGCAGCGTAGGAGTAACGGCAGGGGGTCCTATGGGCTACACCTTC. As protein: CASSVGVTAGGPMGYTF.

For the CDR3, the DNA is TGTGCCAGCAGTTTCGACTACGAGCAGTACTTC. Translating it yields CASSFDYEQYF. The chain joins TRBV5-6 to TRBJ2-7; D not resolved. The V and J ends lost 5 bases and 3 bases respectively, with 6 bases between them. The CDR3 is 11 residues long. Germline-derived CDR1 and CDR2 are SGHDT and YYEEEE.

J is TRBJ1-1 and V is TRBV10-3; 7 nucleotides match TRBD1. There are 14 residues in the CDR3. The germline V gene encodes CDR1 ENHRY and CDR2 SYGVKD. V shed 6 bases, J shed 3 bases, and the junction held 7 bases outside the gene matches. CDR3 protein: CAIRRTGTYTEAFF. CDR3 bases: TGTGCCATCAGGAGGACAGGAACTTACACTGAAGCTTTCTTT.

The chain recombines TRBV15 with TRBJ2-5; D unresolved. Germline V lookup: CDR1 LNHNV, CDR2 YYDKDF (reference sequence). Trimming pared 2 bases from V and 5 bases from J, leaving 3 bases between. The CDR3 spans 11 residues. Here the CDR3 reads CATSRRETQYF. The DNA for the CDR3 is TGTGCCACCAGCAGACGGGAGACCCAGTACTTC.

The chain is built from TRBV30 and TRBJ2-5, with TRBD2 matching 8 bases. This CDR3 region has 17 residues. Germline lookup yields CDR1 GTSNPN and CDR2 SVGIG (reference sequence). J gave up 5 bases and V 4 bases, and 18 bases lay outside the gene matches. CDR3 in amino acids: CAWTTGGGSNTGETQYF. The CDR3 DNA reads TGTGCCTGGACCACCGGGGGGGGGAGCAACACCGGGGAGACCCAGTACTTC.

The chain employs TRBV11-3 and TRBJ2-7; 8 bases align to TRBD1. The CDR3 consists of 13 residues. The V segment lost 5 bases and the J segment 5 bases; nucleotides outside the gene matches: 5. CDR1 and CDR2 from the germline V gene are SGHNT and YENEEA. CDR3 sequence: CASSRTGKDEQYF. In nucleotides, the CDR3 is TGTGCCAGCAGCCGGACAGGGAAGGACGAGCAGTACTTC.

This clone was observed a few times. A much larger clone lies one base from this, so it may be a read error. The same CDR3 is also encoded by other DNA sequences in this sample. The rearrangement joins TRBV6-6 to TRBJ2-7; D remains ambiguous. V dropped 4 bases and J dropped 4 bases, with 5 bases sitting between them. CDR3 size: 11 residues. Germline loops: CDR1 MNHNY, CDR2 SVGAGI (reference sequence). DNA for the CDR3: TGTGCCAGCAGTTTCCAGTACGAGCAGTACTTC. Amino acid sequence: CASSFQYEQYF.

This clone was detected only a few times. The chain carries TRBV6-1 and TRBJ1-1, with 9 positions matching TRBD1. Germline CDR1 MNHNS, CDR2 SASEGT. The trim removed 3 bases at V and 0 bases at J, leaving 2 bases unmatched. The CDR3 has 15 residues. CDR3 sequence: CASSEGQGLNTEAFF. CDR3 nucleotides: TGTGCCAGCAGTGAGGGACAGGGACTGAACACTGAAGCTTTCTTT.

The rearrangement links TRBV19 to TRBJ1-5; D gene uncertain. The CDR3 is 13 residues long. Trimming pared 5 bases from V and 7 bases from J, leaving 12 bases between. Germline assignment: CDR1 LNHDA and CDR2 SQIVND (reference sequence). CDR3 DNA sequence: TGTGCCAGTAGTCGGACTACAAGGCAGCCCCAGCATTTT. It yields the protein CASSRTTRQPQHF. Using reference TRBV19 and TRBJ1-5 for the parts outside the CDR3, the full variable domain is DGGITQSPKYLFRKEGQNVTLSCEQNLNHDAMYWYRQDPGQGLRLIYYSQIVNDFQKGDIAEGYSVSREKKESFPLTVTSAQKNPTAFYLCASSRTTRQPQHFGDGTRLSIL.

The rearrangement joins TRBV11-2 to TRBJ2-3; TRBD2 matches 7 bases. CDR1 is SGHAT, CDR2 FQNNGV, per germline. The ends lost 5 bases at V and 5 bases at J; junction bases unmatched: 10. CDR3 length: 15 residues. The CDR3 DNA follows: TGTGCCAGCAGCCCAACAGCGGGATTTATAGATACGCAGTATTTT. Amino acid sequence: CASSPTAGFIDTQYF.

Here the CDR3 DNA reads TGTGCCAGCAGTGACCCCAAATACTATGGCTACACCTTC. Translation gives CASSDPKYYGYTF. This sequence joins TRBV25-1 and TRBJ1-2; D gene uncertain. Deletions cut 3 bases from V and 3 bases from J, with 8 bases between. CDR1 and CDR2 (germline): MGHDK, SYGVNS. The CDR3 runs 13 residues.

The V call is TRBV19, the J call TRBJ1-1, with 7 bases aligning to TRBD1. The germline gives CDR1 LNHDA, CDR2 SQIVND (reference sequence). Trimming removed 3 bases from V and 6 bases from J; junction bases left unmatched: 7. This CDR3 is built from 14 residues. The CDR3, as DNA: TGTGCCAGTAGTATCGAGGGGGCGTCGGCTGAAGCTTTCTTT. Translated, it gives CASSIEGASAEAFF.